These T cell receptor beta chains were read from a single sample in a study of T cell clones after liver transplantation. Some clones are missing from TCRdb's copy, which holds only in-frame ones; the method was immunoSEQ multiplex PCR. The top ten hold 2.8% of the sample, which has roughly 80,000 clones, roughly 80% seen once. The input for sequencing was CD4+ T cells from blood, taken at the 22-month timepoint. The source of these receptors is a human patient who received a liver transplant. A subset of T cells may come from the graft donor. The CDR3 runs from the conserved cysteine through the conserved F or W. The order of the fields is CDR3 protein, CDR3 DNA, D gene, V gene, clone size, J gene. D genes are given only for firm matches. Size values are once, few and many counts, or a class for expanded clones, and some rows have none.

CDR3: CASSFGRENEKLFF; DNA: TGTGCCAGTAGTTTCGGGAGGGAAAATGAAAAACTGTTTTTT; D: NA; V: TRBV19; size: NA; J: TRBJ1-4
CDR3: CASSQGFGVGYTF; DNA: TGTGCCAGCAGCCAAGGTTTCGGCGTTGGCTACACCTTC; D: NA; V: TRBV16; size: NA; J: TRBJ1-2
CDR3: CASSETLGRNSPLHF; DNA: TGTGCCAGCAGCGAGACCCTCGGCAGGAATTCACCCCTCCACTTT; D: NA; V: TRBV7-2; size: once; J: TRBJ1-6
CDR3: CASSLMGIGSNQPQHF; DNA: TGTGCCAGCAGCTTAATGGGTATAGGGAGCAATCAGCCCCAGCATTTT; D: NA; V: TRBV7-8; size: NA; J: TRBJ1-5
CDR3: CASRPGDGTEAFF; DNA: TGTGCCAGCAGGCCAGGGGATGGTACTGAAGCTTTCTTT; D: NA; V: TRBV7-2; size: NA; J: TRBJ1-1
CDR3: CSVGQGGPYEQYF; DNA: TGCAGCGTTGGTCAGGGGGGACCCTACGAGCAGTACTTC; D: NA; V: TRBV29-1; size: NA; J: TRBJ2-7
CDR3: CATSWAKMNTEAFF; DNA: TGTGCCACCAGCTGGGCAAAAATGAACACTGAAGCTTTCTTT; D: NA; V: TRBV15; size: NA; J: TRBJ1-1
CDR3: CASSPGLQETQYF; DNA: TGTGCCAGTAGTCCGGGCCTTCAAGAGACCCAGTACTTC; D: NA; V: TRBV19; size: once; J: TRBJ2-5
CDR3: CASSLGQGKDTQYF; DNA: TGTGCCAGCAGCTTAGGACAGGGCAAAGATACGCAGTATTTT; D: TRBD1; V: TRBV7-7; size: NA; J: TRBJ2-3
CDR3: CASSYQADAGYGYTF; DNA: TGTGCCAGCAGTTACCAGGCAGACGCCGGCTATGGCTACACCTTC; D: NA; V: TRBV6-6; size: NA; J: TRBJ1-2
CDR3: CASTDSAHTYQPQHF; DNA: TGTGCCAGCACGGACAGCGCCCATACCTATCAGCCCCAGCATTTT; D: NA; V: TRBV2; size: NA; J: TRBJ1-5
CDR3: CASSRLAGEVETQYF; DNA: TGTGCCAGCAGTCGACTAGCGGGGGAGGTAGAGACCCAGTACTTC; D: TRBD2; V: TRBV5-6; size: once; J: TRBJ2-5
CDR3: CASSQPQGYTGELFF; DNA: TGTGCCAGCAGCCAACCTCAGGGGTACACCGGGGAGCTGTTTTTT; D: NA; V: TRBV14; size: NA; J: TRBJ2-2
CDR3: CASSGGGGRQETQYF; DNA: TGCGCCAGCAGCGGGGGAGGGGGCCGCCAAGAGACCCAGTACTTC; D: NA; V: TRBV4-1; size: NA; J: TRBJ2-5
CDR3: CATSRASGRVIYGYTF; DNA: TGTGCCACCAGCAGAGCCTCCGGGAGAGTCATATATGGCTACACCTTC; D: NA; V: TRBV15; size: NA; J: TRBJ1-2
CDR3: CASSEGGLAYETQYF; DNA: TGTGCCAGCAGTGAAGGGGGACTAGCTTATGAGACCCAGTACTTC; D: TRBD2; V: TRBV6-1; size: NA; J: TRBJ2-5
CDR3: CASSHRDSNLAF; DNA: TGTGCCAGCAGCCATAGGGACTCAAACTTGGCTTTC; D: NA; V: TRBV7-3; size: NA; J: TRBJ2-6
CDR3: CASSQGVNSPLHF; DNA: TGTGCCAGCTCCCAGGGGGTAAATTCACCCCTCCACTTT; D: TRBD1; V: TRBV18; size: few; J: TRBJ1-6
CDR3: CASKGRAGVGYTF; DNA: TGTGCCAGTAAGGGCAGGGCGGGAGTTGGCTACACCTTC; D: NA; V: TRBV19; size: NA; J: TRBJ1-2
CDR3: CASSLSADPQYF; DNA: TGTGCCAGCAGCTTGTCAGCTGATCCTCAGTATTTT; D: NA; V: TRBV5-4; size: NA; J: TRBJ2-3
CDR3: CASSETSRSDTQYF; DNA: TGTGCCAGCAGTGAAACTAGCAGGTCAGATACGCAGTATTTT; D: NA; V: TRBV2; size: NA; J: TRBJ2-3
CDR3: CASSLVVWEGARWNYGYTF; DNA: TGTGCCAGCAGCTTAGTGGTGTGGGAGGGGGCGCGGTGGAACTATGGCTACACCTTC; D: TRBD1; V: TRBV7-2; size: NA; J: TRBJ1-2
CDR3: CASSFRGAGELFF; DNA: TGCGCCAGCAGCTTCCGGGGCGCCGGGGAGCTGTTTTTT; D: NA; V: TRBV5-1; size: NA; J: TRBJ2-2
CDR3: CASRKGFSLAVTGELFF; DNA: TGTGCCAGCAGAAAAGGATTTTCCCTAGCGGTAACCGGGGAGCTGTTTTTT; D: TRBD2; V: TRBV11-3; size: NA; J: TRBJ2-2
CDR3: CASNQQGGTAGELFF; DNA: TGTGCCAGCAACCAGCAGGGGGGGACGGCCGGGGAGCTGTTTTTT; D: NA; V: TRBV14; size: NA; J: TRBJ2-2
CDR3: CASSTYWGGGYTF; DNA: TGTGCCAGCAGCACCTACTGGGGTGGCGGCTACACCTTC; D: NA; V: TRBV6-5; size: few; J: TRBJ1-2
CDR3: CASSPMRDRNTEAFF; DNA: TGTGCCAGCTCACCAATGCGGGATAGGAACACTGAAGCTTTCTTT; D: NA; V: TRBV18; size: NA; J: TRBJ1-1
CDR3: CASSDPDRTSTDTQYF; DNA: TGTGCCAGCAGTGACCCCGACAGAACTAGCACAGATACGCAGTATTTT; D: NA; V: TRBV25-1; size: NA; J: TRBJ2-3
CDR3: CASSIPTENTEAFF; DNA: TGTGCCAGTAGTATCCCGACAGAGAACACTGAAGCTTTCTTT; D: NA; V: TRBV19; size: NA; J: TRBJ1-1
CDR3: CASSPSETQYF; DNA: TGTGCCAGCTCACCCTCTGAGACCCAGTACTTC; D: NA; V: TRBV18; size: once; J: TRBJ2-5
CDR3: CASSLASISTYNEQFF; DNA: TGTGCCAGCAGCTTGGCATCCATCTCCACCTACAATGAGCAGTTCTTC; D: NA; V: TRBV5-6; size: NA; J: TRBJ2-1
CDR3: CASSYLTGTTSNREQFF; DNA: TGTGCCAGCAGCTATTTAACCGGGACTACCTCCAATCGTGAGCAGTTCTTC; D: TRBD2; V: TRBV7-8; size: few; J: TRBJ2-1
CDR3: CASSDSGRSSYEQYF; DNA: TGTGCCAGCAGTGACTCGGGCAGGAGCTCCTACGAGCAGTACTTC; D: NA; V: TRBV6-4; size: NA; J: TRBJ2-7
CDR3: CASTSPGGSYNEQFF; DNA: TGTGCCAGCACCTCTCCGGGGGGGTCCTACAATGAGCAGTTCTTC; D: TRBD2; V: TRBV4-2; size: many; J: TRBJ2-1
CDR3: CASSFESPVAEQYF; DNA: TGCGCCAGCAGCTTCGAGTCGCCCGTCGCCGAGCAGTACTTC; D: NA; V: TRBV5-1; size: NA; J: TRBJ2-7
CDR3: CASSPLRGTYEQYF; DNA: TGTGCCAGCTCACCCCTGCGGGGAACCTACGAGCAGTACTTC; D: NA; V: TRBV18; size: NA; J: TRBJ2-7
CDR3: CASRLGTGELFF; DNA: TGTGCCAGCAGGCTAGGGACCGGGGAGCTGTTTTTT; D: NA; V: TRBV9; size: NA; J: TRBJ2-2
CDR3: CASSFEGTGSADTQYF; DNA: TGTGCCAGCAGCTTTGAAGGAACAGGGTCTGCAGATACGCAGTATTTT; D: NA; V: TRBV11-3; size: NA; J: TRBJ2-3
CDR3: CASSFRTGVSYEQYF; DNA: TGTGCCAGCAGCTTCCGTACAGGGGTCTCCTACGAGCAGTACTTC; D: TRBD1; V: TRBV7-2; size: NA; J: TRBJ2-7
CDR3: CASSLEDEQYF; DNA: TGTGCCAGCAGCTTGGAGGACGAGCAGTACTTC; D: NA; V: TRBV7-6; size: NA; J: TRBJ2-7
CDR3: CASSWGTGEADTQYF; DNA: TGCGCCAGCAGCTGGGGGACAGGGGAAGCAGATACGCAGTATTTT; D: TRBD1; V: TRBV4-3; size: NA; J: TRBJ2-3
CDR3: CASSQFSSGNTIYF; DNA: TGTGCCAGCAGCCAATTCAGCTCTGGAAACACCATATATTTT; D: NA; V: TRBV16; size: few; J: TRBJ1-3
CDR3: CASSLARGSYGYTF; DNA: TGTGCCAGCAGCCTCGCCCGGGGTTCCTATGGCTACACCTTC; D: NA; V: TRBV5-3; size: NA; J: TRBJ1-2
CDR3: CASSQDAGGRAYEQYF; DNA: TGTGCCAGCAGCCAAGATGCGGGCGGGAGGGCATACGAGCAGTACTTC; D: TRBD2; V: TRBV4-2; size: few; J: TRBJ2-7
CDR3: CASSYRWTSGDRQFF; DNA: TGTGCCAGCAGTTACCGTTGGACTAGCGGGGATCGACAGTTCTTC; D: TRBD2; V: TRBV6-5; size: NA; J: TRBJ2-1
CDR3: CASSSPADRGGTEAFF; DNA: TGTGCCAGCAGCTCTCCGGCAGACAGGGGAGGGACTGAAGCTTTCTTT; D: TRBD1; V: TRBV7-9; size: NA; J: TRBJ1-1
CDR3: CASSFLAGGQGDTQYF; DNA: TGCGCCAGCAGCTTTTTAGCGGGAGGCCAGGGGGATACGCAGTATTTT; D: TRBD2; V: TRBV5-1; size: NA; J: TRBJ2-3
CDR3: CASSPTAMSTDTQYF; DNA: TGTGCCAGCAGTCCAACGGCCATGAGCACAGATACGCAGTATTTT; D: NA; V: TRBV7-3; size: NA; J: TRBJ2-3
CDR3: CASSFRRAGGPNEQFF; DNA: TGTGCCAGCAGCTTTCGCCGAGCGGGGGGGCCCAATGAGCAGTTCTTC; D: TRBD2; V: TRBV7-3; size: NA; J: TRBJ2-1
CDR3: CASSSEWLNTEAFF; DNA: TGTGCCAGCAGCTCCGAGTGGTTGAACACTGAAGCTTTCTTT; D: NA; V: TRBV7-2; size: NA; J: TRBJ1-1
CDR3: CASSPGPIVGGSPLHF; DNA: TGTGCCAGCTCACCGGGGCCGATTGTAGGAGGATCACCCCTCCACTTT; D: NA; V: TRBV18; size: NA; J: TRBJ1-6
CDR3: CASQEGAGELFF; DNA: TGTGCCAGCCAGGAGGGAGCCGGGGAGCTGTTTTTT; D: NA; V: TRBV6-5; size: few; J: TRBJ2-2
CDR3: CATSIGLAGGEQYF; DNA: TGTGCCACCAGCATAGGACTAGCGGGGGGAGAGCAGTACTTC; D: TRBD2; V: TRBV15; size: NA; J: TRBJ2-7